This T cell receptor beta chain was observed in a study of beta chain features in type 1 diabetes. Study overall: Patients shared similar age, gender and cell yields with healthy donors. General study points: Cells with high TCR expression could be over-represented by cDNA sequencing.

In the case of this clone: What it binds is not known.

Since all of the isolated RNA was reverse transcribed, expressed TCRB transcripts were what got sequenced. Here immunoSEQ multiplex PCR was the method, and the copy in TCRdb shows in-frame clones only, minus some. This sample has more than 300,000 clones, with around 16% found just once. Purity (above 95%) was reached by all sorted populations. The CDR3 extends over 17 amino acids. V trimming: 4 bases; J trimming: 6 bases; junction bases outside the gene matches: 14. Germline assignment: CDR1 MNHEY and CDR2 SMNVEV (reference sequence). V is TRBV27 and J is TRBJ2-1; 8 nucleotides line up with TRBD2. The sequenced sample consisted of naive CD4+ T cells from blood. This sequence was found in a woman between 18 and 29 years old in good health. DNA of the CDR3: TGTGCCAGCAGTTCAACCCCTCGGGCGGGAGGCGGCAATGAGCAGTTCTTC. Amino acid sequence: CASSSTPRAGGGNEQFF.